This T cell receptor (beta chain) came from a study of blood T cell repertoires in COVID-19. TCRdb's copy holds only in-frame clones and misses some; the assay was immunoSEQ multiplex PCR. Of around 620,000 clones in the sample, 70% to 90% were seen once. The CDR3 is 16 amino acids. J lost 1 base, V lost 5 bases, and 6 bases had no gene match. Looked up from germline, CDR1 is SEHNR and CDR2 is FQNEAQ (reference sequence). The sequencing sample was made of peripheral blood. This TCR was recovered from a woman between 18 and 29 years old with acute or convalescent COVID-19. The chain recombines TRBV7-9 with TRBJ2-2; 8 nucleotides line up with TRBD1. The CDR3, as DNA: TGTGCCAGCAGCCCGTTCGACAGGGGGAACACCGGGGAGCTGTTTTTT. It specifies CASSPFDRGNTGELFF.